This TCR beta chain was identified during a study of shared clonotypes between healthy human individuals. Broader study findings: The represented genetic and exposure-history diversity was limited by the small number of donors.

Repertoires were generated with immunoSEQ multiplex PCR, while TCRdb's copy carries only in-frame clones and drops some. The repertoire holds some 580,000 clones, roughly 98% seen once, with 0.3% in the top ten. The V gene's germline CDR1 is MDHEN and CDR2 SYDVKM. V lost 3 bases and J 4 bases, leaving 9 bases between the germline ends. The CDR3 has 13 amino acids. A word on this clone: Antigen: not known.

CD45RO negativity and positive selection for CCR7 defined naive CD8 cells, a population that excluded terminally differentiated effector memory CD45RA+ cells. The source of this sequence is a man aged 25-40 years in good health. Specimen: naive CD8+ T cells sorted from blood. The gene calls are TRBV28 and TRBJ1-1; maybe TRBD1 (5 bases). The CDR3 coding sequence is TGTGCCAGCAGTTTTTGGGGGACCACTGAAGCTTTCTTT. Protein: CASSFWGTTEAFF.